This entry features one T cell receptor (beta chain) sequence. Nominally healthy donors provided the samples, though records likely missed some immune exposures. The sample belongs to a study of cytomegalovirus exposure and HLA in healthy donors. The V segment lost 5 bases and the J segment 7 bases; nucleotides outside the gene matches: 15. The CDR3 consists of 18 residues. In germline, CDR1 is SGHAT, CDR2 FQNNGV. The PCR employed 60 Vbeta primers together with 13 Jbeta primers. Data came from immunoSEQ multiplex PCR; TCRdb stores just in-frame clones and leaves some out. The sample carries about 180,000 clones, about four fifths recorded once.

Sequencing was done on a sample of PBMCs. The clonotype was recovered from a woman aged 30 to 39 in good health and CMV-seronegative. The chain recombines TRBV11-2 with TRBJ2-1; 12 bases line up with TRBD2. The CDR3, as DNA: TGTGCCAGCAGCCTTACTTTTACTAGCGGGGGGCTGTGGAATGAGCAGTTCTTC. Residues: CASSLTFTSGGLWNEQFF.